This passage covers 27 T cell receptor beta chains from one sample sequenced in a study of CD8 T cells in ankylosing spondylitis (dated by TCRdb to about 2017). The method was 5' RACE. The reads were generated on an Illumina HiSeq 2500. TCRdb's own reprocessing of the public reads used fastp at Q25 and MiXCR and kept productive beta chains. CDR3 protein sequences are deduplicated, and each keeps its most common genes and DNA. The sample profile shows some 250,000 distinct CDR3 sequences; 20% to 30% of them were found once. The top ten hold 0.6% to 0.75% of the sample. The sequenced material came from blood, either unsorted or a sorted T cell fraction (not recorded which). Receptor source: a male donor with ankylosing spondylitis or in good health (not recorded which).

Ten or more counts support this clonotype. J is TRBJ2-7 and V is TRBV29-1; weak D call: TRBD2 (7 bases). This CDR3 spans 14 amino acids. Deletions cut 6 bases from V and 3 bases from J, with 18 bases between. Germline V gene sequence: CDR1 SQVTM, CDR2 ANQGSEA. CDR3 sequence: CSVTKRGGGYEQYF. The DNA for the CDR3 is TGCAGCGTGACTAAAAGGGGAGGGGGCTACGAGCAGTACTTC.

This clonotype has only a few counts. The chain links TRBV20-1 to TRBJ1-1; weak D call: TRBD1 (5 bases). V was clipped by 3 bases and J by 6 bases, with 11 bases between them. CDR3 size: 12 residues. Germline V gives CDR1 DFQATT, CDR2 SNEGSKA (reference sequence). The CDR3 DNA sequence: TGCAGTGCTAGTGCGGGGCGTCCTGAAGCTTTCTTT. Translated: CSASAGRPEAFF.

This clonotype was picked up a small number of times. The chain's CDR3 is CSGRTGTGELFF. CDR3 nucleotides: TGCAGTGGCAGGACAGGGACCGGGGAGCTGTTTTTT. The chain links TRBV20-1 to TRBJ2-2, with TRBD1 matching 8 bases. The CDR3 runs to 12 residues. Germline CDR1 and CDR2: DFQATT and SNEGSKA (reference sequence). V was clipped by 7 bases and J by 5 bases; unmatched bases: 3.

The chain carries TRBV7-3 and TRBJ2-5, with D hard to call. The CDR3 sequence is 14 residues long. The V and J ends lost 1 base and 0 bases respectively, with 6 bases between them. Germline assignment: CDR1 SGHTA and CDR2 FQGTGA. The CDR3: CASSLIANQETQYF. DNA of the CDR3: TGTGCCAGCAGCTTAATAGCAAACCAAGAGACCCAGTACTTC.

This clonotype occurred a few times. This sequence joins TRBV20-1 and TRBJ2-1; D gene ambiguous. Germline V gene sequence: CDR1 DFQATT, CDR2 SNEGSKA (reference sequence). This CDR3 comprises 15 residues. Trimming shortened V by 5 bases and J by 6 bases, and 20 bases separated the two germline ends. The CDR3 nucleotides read TGCAGTGCTCCCTGGGCCCATTCAAGGGTCAATGAGCAGTTCTTC. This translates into CSAPWAHSRVNEQFF.

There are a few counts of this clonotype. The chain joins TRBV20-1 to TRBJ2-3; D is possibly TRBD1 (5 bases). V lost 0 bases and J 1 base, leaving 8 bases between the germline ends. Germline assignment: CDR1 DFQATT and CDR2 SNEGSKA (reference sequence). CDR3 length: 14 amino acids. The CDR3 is CSARDRVGTDTQYF. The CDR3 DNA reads TGCAGTGCTAGAGACAGGGTGGGCACAGATACGCAGTATTTT.

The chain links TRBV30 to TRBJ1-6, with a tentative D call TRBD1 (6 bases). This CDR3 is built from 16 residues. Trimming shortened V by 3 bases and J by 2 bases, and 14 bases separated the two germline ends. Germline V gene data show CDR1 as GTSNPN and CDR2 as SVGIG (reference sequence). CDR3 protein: CAWRSGASPYNSPLHF. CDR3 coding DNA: TGTGCCTGGAGGTCGGGGGCCAGCCCCTATAATTCACCCCTCCACTTT.

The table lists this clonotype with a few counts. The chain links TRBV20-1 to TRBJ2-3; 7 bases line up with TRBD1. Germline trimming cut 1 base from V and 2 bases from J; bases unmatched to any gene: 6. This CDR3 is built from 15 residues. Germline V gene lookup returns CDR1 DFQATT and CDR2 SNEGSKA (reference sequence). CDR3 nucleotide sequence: TGCAGTGCTAGAGTTTGGGACAGCTACACAGATACGCAGTATTTT. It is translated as CSARVWDSYTDTQYF.

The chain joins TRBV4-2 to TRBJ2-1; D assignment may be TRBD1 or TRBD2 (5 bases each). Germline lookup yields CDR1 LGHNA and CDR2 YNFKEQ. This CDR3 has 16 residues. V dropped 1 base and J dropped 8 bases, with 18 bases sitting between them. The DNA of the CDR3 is TGTGCCAGCAGCCAAGGATGGGGGATTGGGTTCCATGAGCAGTTCTTC. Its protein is CASSQGWGIGFHEQFF.

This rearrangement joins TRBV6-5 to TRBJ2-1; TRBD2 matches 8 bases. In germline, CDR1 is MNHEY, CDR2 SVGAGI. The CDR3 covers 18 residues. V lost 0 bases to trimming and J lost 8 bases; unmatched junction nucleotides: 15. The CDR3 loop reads CASSYSLAPGGGRDEQFF. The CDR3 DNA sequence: TGTGCCAGCAGTTACTCGCTCGCTCCCGGGGGGGGTCGGGATGAGCAGTTCTTC.

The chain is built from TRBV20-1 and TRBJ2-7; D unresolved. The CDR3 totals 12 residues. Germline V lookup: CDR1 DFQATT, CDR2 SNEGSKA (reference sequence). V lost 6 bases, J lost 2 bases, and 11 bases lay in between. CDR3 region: CSAVGQAYEQYF. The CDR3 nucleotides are TGCAGTGCGGTAGGTCAGGCCTACGAGCAGTACTTC.

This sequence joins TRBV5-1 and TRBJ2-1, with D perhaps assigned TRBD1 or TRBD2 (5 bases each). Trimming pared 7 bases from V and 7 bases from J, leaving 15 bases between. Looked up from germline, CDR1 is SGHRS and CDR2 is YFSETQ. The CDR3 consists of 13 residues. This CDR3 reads CASQESEGNEQFF. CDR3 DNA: TGCGCCAGCCAGGAAAGTGAGGGGAATGAGCAGTTCTTC.

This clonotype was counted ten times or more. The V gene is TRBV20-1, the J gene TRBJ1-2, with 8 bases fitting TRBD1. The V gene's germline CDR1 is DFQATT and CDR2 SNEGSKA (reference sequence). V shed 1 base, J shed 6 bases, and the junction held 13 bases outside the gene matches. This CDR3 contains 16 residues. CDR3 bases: TGCAGTGCTAGAGTTCCATGGGCAGGGGGCGCGAATGGCTACACCTTC. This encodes CSARVPWAGGANGYTF.

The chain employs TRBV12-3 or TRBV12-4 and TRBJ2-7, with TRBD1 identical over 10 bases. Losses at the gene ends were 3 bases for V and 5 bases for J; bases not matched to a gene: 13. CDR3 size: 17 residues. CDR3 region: CASSFHRPGTGVHEQYF. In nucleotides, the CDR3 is TGTGCCAGCAGTTTCCATCGTCCCGGGACAGGGGTGCACGAGCAGTACTTC.

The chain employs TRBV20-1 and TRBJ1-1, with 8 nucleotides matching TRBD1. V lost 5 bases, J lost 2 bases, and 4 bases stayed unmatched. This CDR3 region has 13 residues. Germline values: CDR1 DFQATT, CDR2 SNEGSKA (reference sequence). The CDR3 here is CSAGDRGNTEAFF. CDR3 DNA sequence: TGCAGTGCTGGCGACAGGGGCAACACTGAAGCTTTCTTT.

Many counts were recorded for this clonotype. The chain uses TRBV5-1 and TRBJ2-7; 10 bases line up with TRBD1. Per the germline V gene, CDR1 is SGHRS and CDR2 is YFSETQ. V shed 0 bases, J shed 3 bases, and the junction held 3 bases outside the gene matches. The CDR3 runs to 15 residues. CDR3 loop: CASSLGTGGDYEQYF. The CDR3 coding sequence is TGCGCCAGCAGCTTGGGGACAGGGGGTGACTACGAGCAGTACTTC.

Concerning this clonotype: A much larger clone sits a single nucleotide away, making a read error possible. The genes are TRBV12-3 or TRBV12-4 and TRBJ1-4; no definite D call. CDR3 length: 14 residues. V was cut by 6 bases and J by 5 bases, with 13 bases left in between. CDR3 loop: CASSPRHGNEKLFF. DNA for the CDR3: TGTGCCAGCAGCCCCAGACACGGAAATGAAAAACTGTTTTTT.

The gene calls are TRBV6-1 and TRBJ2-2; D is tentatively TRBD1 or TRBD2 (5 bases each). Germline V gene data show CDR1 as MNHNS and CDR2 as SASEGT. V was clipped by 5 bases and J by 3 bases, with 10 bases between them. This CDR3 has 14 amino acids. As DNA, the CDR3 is TGTGCCAGCAGTCCCCGGGGCCACACCGGGGAGCTGTTTTTT. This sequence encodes CASSPRGHTGELFF.

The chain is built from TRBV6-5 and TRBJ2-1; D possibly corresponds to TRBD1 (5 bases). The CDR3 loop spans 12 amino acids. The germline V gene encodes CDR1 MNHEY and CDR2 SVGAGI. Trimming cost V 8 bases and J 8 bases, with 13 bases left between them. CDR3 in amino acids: CASGPRVDEQFF. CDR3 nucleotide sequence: TGTGCCAGCGGACCCAGGGTCGATGAGCAGTTCTTC.

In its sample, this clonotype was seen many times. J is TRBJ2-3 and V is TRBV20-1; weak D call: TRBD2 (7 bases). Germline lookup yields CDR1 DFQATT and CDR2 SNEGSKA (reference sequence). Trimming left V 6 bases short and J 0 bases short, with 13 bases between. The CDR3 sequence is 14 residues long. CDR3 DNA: TGCAGTGCATGGCGGGGGCGAAGCACAGATACGCAGTATTTT. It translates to CSAWRGRSTDTQYF.

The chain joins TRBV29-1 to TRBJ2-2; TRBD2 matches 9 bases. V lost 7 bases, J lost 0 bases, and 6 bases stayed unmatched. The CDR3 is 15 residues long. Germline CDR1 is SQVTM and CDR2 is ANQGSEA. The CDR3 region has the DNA TGCAGCGCCAGTAGACTAGCGGCGAACACCGGGGAGCTGTTTTTT. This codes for CSASRLAANTGELFF.

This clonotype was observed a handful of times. Here the CDR3 reads CASRRTGLSYEQYF. CDR3 sequence (DNA): TGTGCCAGCAGAAGGACGGGACTTTCCTACGAGCAGTACTTC. The V call is TRBV6-1, the J call TRBJ2-7; maybe TRBD2 (6 bases). Germline V gene lookup returns CDR1 MNHNS and CDR2 SASEGT. The CDR3 length is 14 residues. Trimming shortened V by 6 bases and J by 1 base, and 13 bases separated the two germline ends.

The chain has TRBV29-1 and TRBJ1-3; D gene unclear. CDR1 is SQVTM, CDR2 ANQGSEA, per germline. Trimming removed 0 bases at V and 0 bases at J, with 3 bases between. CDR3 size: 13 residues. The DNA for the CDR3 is TGCAGCGTTGAAGATCCCTCTGGAAACACCATATATTTT. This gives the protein CSVEDPSGNTIYF.

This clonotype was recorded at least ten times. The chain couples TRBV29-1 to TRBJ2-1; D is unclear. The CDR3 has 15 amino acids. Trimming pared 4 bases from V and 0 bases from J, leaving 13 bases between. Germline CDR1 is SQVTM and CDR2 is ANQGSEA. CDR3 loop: CSVALGPSSYNEQFF. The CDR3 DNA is TGCAGCGTTGCGTTAGGACCGAGCTCCTACAATGAGCAGTTCTTC.

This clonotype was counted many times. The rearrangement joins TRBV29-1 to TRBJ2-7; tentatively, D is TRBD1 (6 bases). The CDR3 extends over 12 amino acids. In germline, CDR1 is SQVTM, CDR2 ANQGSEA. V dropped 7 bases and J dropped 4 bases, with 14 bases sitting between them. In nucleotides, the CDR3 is TGCAGCGCCCGGGACAATCTTTACGAGCAGTACTTC. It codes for CSARDNLYEQYF.

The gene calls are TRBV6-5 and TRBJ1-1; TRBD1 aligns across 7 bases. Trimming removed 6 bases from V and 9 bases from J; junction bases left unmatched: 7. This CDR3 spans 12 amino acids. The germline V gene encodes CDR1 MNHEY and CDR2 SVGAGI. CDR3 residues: CASRPTGQKAFF. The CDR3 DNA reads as TGTGCCAGCAGGCCGACAGGGCAGAAAGCTTTCTTT.

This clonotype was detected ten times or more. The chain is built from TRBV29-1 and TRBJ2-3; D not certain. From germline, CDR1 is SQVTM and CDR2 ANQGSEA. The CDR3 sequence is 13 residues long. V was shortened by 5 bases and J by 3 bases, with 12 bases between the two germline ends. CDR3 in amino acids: CSVRLPLTDTQYF. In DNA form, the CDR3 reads TGCAGCGTTCGTCTACCCCTTACAGATACGCAGTATTTT.